Sequencing of this TCR beta chain was carried out in a study of regulatory T cells in long-lasting Graves disease. Study findings and constraints: More public clonotypes were shared by persistent patients (2,741) than by new patients (under 1,000). Segments TRBV28, TRBJ1-2 and TRBJ2-5 showed preferential usage in persistent disease.

The sample's time point: persistent/refractory GD, antithyroid drugs over 5 years with positive TRAb. The authors made the TCR library using RNA they extracted from PBMCs. According to the study, TCR beta libraries were built with iRepertoire HTBI primers and CDR3-region Arm-PCR. TCRdb re-called the multiplex PCR reads through MiXCR, storing one row per CDR3 protein. The data show 400,000 to 500,000 distinct CDR3 sequences, under 25% seen once. Germline V gene sequence: CDR1 LGHDT, CDR2 YNNKEL (reference sequence). This CDR3 has 14 residues. Trimming took off 2 bases at V and 6 bases at J, with 13 bases between the two ends. This clonotype was observed at least ten times. Its antigen remains unknown.

Source: peripheral blood mononuclear cells (PBMCs), taken when the disease was refractory, from a patient treated with antithyroid drugs. This sequence was found in a female donor with Graves disease. This sequence joins TRBV3-1 and TRBJ1-2; TRBD1 is a possible D gene (5 bases). As DNA, the CDR3 is TGTGCCAGCAGCCAAACTCAGGGAGGGAATGGCTACACCTTC. Its translation is CASSQTQGGNGYTF. Based on the CDR3 plus reference TRBV3-1 and TRBJ1-2, the full variable domain is DTAVSQTPKYLVTQMGNDKSIKCEQNLGHDTMYWYKQDSKKFLKIMFSYNNKELIINETVPNRFSPKSPDKAHLNLHINSLELGDSAVYFCASSQTQGGNGYTFGSGTRLTVV.